This TCR beta chain appears in the sequencing data of a study of blood T cells in healthy people across ages (dated by TCRdb to about 2015). General notes on the study: In model experiments, roughly one uniquely barcoded TCR beta cDNA molecule per two T cells was captured by template switching. Donors of different ages were randomly distributed across sequencing lanes to avoid experimental bias. The study analyzed two additional independent replicas of 1 million unique cDNA reads from the same blood draw for two donors, one aged 18 to 30 and one aged 80 or older. The donors were divided into four age groups: young (average around 15 years), middle-aged (under 40), aged (about 62) and long-lived (around 80). Using deep sequencing normalized with unique cDNA molecular identifiers, the study measured how TCR beta repertoire diversity changes with age. The study at large found these results: Compared with the aged group, the long-lived group had more naive CD4+ T cells, fewer expanded clones and increased TCR diversity, suggesting age selection. Estimates of total diversity from one million sequenced T cells were regarded as lower bounds and underestimates. Conclusive comparison of naive and antigen-experienced compartments was prevented by the profiling of bulk unsorted PBMCs. The percentage of naive T cells measured by flow cytometry correlated strongly with observed TCR beta diversity. The CMV infection status of donors was not known, potentially confounding age-related changes in expanded clonotypes. Observed TCR beta diversity per million T cells fell roughly linearly with age, and a significant reduction was already apparent by age roughly 40.

Receptor libraries were prepared by 5' RACE. The run used an Illumina HiSeq 2500. A second PCR of about 6 to 11 cycles was performed with a sample-barcoded 5' primer and a J-beta primer mix. A unique molecular identifier was introduced onto each TCR beta cDNA molecule by a template-switch 5' adaptor carrying 12 random nucleotides. Each sample yielded at least 2.5 million CDR3-containing paired-end reads. The Mint cDNA synthesis kit, primed by a TRBC-specific oligonucleotide, was used to synthesize first-strand cDNA from all RNA. Following uracil-DNA glycosylase treatment, all cDNA underwent a first 18-cycle PCR with the universal primers M1SS and BC2_uni_R. In the authors' own workflow: For normalization, 1 million high-quality reads were randomly selected from each sample, with every read carrying a distinct molecular identifier. Instead of being binned into consensus sequences, reads that shared molecular identifiers were thrown out. CDR3 identification, clonotype clustering and error correction used MiTCR with a Q25 quality threshold and the strictest error-elimination algorithm. A nonparametric unseen species model with Euler transformation was used to estimate a lower bound on total TCR beta diversity. The public reads were reanalyzed by TCRdb: fastp trimming at Q25, MiXCR alignment, in-frame beta chains only. Each entry merges the rows of one CDR3 protein and shows their most common DNA and genes. The V and J calls and clone size come from TCRdb's table, not from the authors' own analysis. This sample comprises approximately 1.5 million distinct CDR3 sequences, under 55% of them detected only once. Of the sample, over 3.5% is held by the ten largest clones.

This clonotype has more than one count but fewer than ten. Its antigen has not been determined. No base qualities exist here, and no much larger clone lies one base off it. Donors were 35 to 40 systemically healthy Caucasian individuals from Russia aged roughly 6 to 90 years. Each donor gave about 9.8 milliliters of peripheral blood, drawn into EDTA-treated Vacutainer tubes. Ficoll-Paque density-gradient centrifugation was used to isolate PBMCs, with at least 6 million per sample. Trizol reagent was used to extract total RNA from PBMCs, with at least 5.5 micrograms per sample. The percentages of naive CD45RAhigh/CD27high T cells were determined by flow cytometry on a PBMC aliquot from every donor. CDR1 SEHNR and CDR2 FQNEAQ were looked up in the germline V gene (reference sequence). Taken from cysteine to phenylalanine, the CDR3 has 15 residues. CDR3 DNA only is kept here, 45 bases in frame from base 1. V lost 5 bases and J lost 2 bases; the stretch between them is 14 bases long.

The V gene is TRBV7-9 and the J gene is TRBJ2-3; TRBD1 is perhaps the D gene, given 5 matching bases. Source material: blood. The sequence was collected from a young woman in good health. The nucleotide sequence reads as follows: TGTGCCAGCAGCCCACGACAGATACCCACAGATACGCAGTATTTT. This codes for CASSPRQIPTDTQYF.